Following are 21 T cell receptor beta chains from one sample sequenced in a study of T-cell reconstitution after alpha-beta-depleted transplantation in children. Unique molecular identifiers were incorporated into the prepared TCRbeta library. TCRdb called the PCR reads again in MiXCR, with one record for every CDR3 protein. The sample has approximately 340,000 distinct CDR3 sequences; 10% are singletons. Material: PBMCs from the stem cell graft donor, obtained from the stem cell graft. These receptors were taken from a human donor who donated a stem cell graft to a child with acute lymphoblastic leukemia.

V gene TRBV20-1 combines with J gene TRBJ2-1, with 9 positions matching TRBD2. The germline gives CDR1 DFQATT, CDR2 SNEGSKA (reference sequence). Trimming took 5 bases from V and 9 from J; bases not matched to a gene: 5. The CDR3 is made up of 12 amino acids. CDR3 residues: CSASGAGGEQFF. The CDR3 region has the DNA TGCAGTGCTTCAGGAGCGGGAGGTGAGCAGTTCTTC.

Ten or more counts support this clonotype. V is TRBV12-3 or TRBV12-4 and J is TRBJ2-1, with D maybe TRBD2 (6 bases). The CDR3 loop spans 12 amino acids. V gave up 3 bases and J gave up 15 bases, with 15 bases separating them. For the CDR3, the DNA is TGTGCCAGCAGTTTGTCTGGGGACTCGGGGTTCTTC. Protein sequence: CASSLSGDSGFF.

This clonotype was counted ten times or more. The chain has TRBV9 and TRBJ2-1, with a possible D match to TRBD2 (6 bases). V was shortened by 2 bases and J by 5 bases, with 14 bases between the two germline ends. The CDR3 spans 15 residues. Germline V gives CDR1 SGDLS, CDR2 YYNGEE. Here the CDR3 reads CASSVSGWEDNEQFF. The CDR3 nucleotides read TGTGCCAGCAGCGTTTCGGGGTGGGAGGACAATGAGCAGTTCTTC. Drawing the rest from reference TRBV9 and TRBJ2-1, the complete variable domain is DSGVTQTPKHLITATGQRVTLRCSPRSGDLSVYWYQQSLDQGLQFLIQYYNGEERAKGNILERFSAQQFPDLHSELNLSSLELGDSALYFCASSVSGWEDNEQFFGPGTRLTVL.

The gene calls are TRBV29-1 and TRBJ1-2, with D maybe TRBD1 (6 bases). Germline values: CDR1 SQVTM, CDR2 ANQGSEA. Trimming took off 6 bases at V and 2 bases at J, with 10 bases between the two ends. The CDR3 loop spans 12 amino acids. CDR3 DNA: TGCAGCGTAGGGGACAAGAACTATGGCTACACCTTC. Protein sequence: CSVGDKNYGYTF.

This clonotype was observed a few times. The chain carries TRBV4-3 and TRBJ2-3; D gene ambiguous. The V gene's germline CDR1 is LGHNA and CDR2 YSLEER. The CDR3 has 17 residues. The V gene lost 4 bases and the J gene lost 5 bases, with 22 bases spanning the gap. Here the CDR3 reads CASSLISTSAQGDTQYF. In nucleotides, the CDR3 is TGCGCCAGCAGCCTGATCTCGACTTCGGCGCAAGGAGATACGCAGTATTTT.

This clonotype was seen ten or more times. V and J are TRBV20-1 and TRBJ2-1; D gene uncertain. Germline V gene sequence: CDR1 DFQATT, CDR2 SNEGSKA (reference sequence). Trimming left V 1 base short and J 0 bases short, with 13 bases between. The CDR3 covers 16 residues. The CDR3 DNA follows: TGCAGTGCTAGAGGTCCCGGGCGGAGCTCCTACAATGAGCAGTTCTTC. Translation: CSARGPGRSSYNEQFF.

Only a few counts were recorded for this clonotype. V gene TRBV4-1 combines with J gene TRBJ2-7; 10 nucleotides line up with TRBD1. V dropped 3 bases and J dropped 4; count of bases not matched to a gene: 6. The CDR3 extends over 15 amino acids. Looked up from germline, CDR1 is MGHRA and CDR2 is YSYEKL. The CDR3 here is CASSHRTGGAYEQYF. CDR3 nucleotides: TGCGCCAGCAGCCACCGGACAGGGGGGGCTTACGAGCAGTACTTC.

The rearrangement uses TRBV5-1 and TRBJ1-3; D possibly corresponds to TRBD1 (6 bases). V was pared by 1 base and J by 2 bases, with 13 bases between. Germline CDR1 reads SGHRS; CDR2 reads YFSETQ. CDR3 size: 16 residues. CDR3: CASSLNPGETGNTIYF. CDR3 in DNA: TGCGCCAGCAGCTTGAATCCAGGGGAGACTGGAAACACCATATATTTT.

There are a few counts of this clonotype. J is TRBJ2-1 and V is TRBV11-2, with 9 bases aligning to TRBD2. After removal of 1 base from V and 8 bases from J, the junction contained 12 bases not matched to a gene. This CDR3 has 17 residues. Looked up from germline, CDR1 is SGHAT and CDR2 is FQNNGV. Here the CDR3 DNA reads TGTGCCAGCAGCTTAGGTTGGCTAGCGGGAACTTTTGATGAGCAGTTCTTC. Translation: CASSLGWLAGTFDEQFF.

This chain uses TRBV15 with TRBJ2-2, with 9 bases identical to TRBD1. Per germline, CDR1 LNHNV and CDR2 YYDKDF (reference sequence). V lost 0 bases to trimming and J lost 7 bases; unmatched junction nucleotides: 6. The CDR3 covers 16 residues. This CDR3 is CATSRDGTGGFGELFF. The CDR3 region has the DNA TGTGCCACCAGCAGAGACGGAACAGGGGGCTTCGGGGAGCTGTTTTTT.

This clonotype was counted many times. The gene calls are TRBV29-1 and TRBJ2-3; D is unresolved. Trimming removed 6 bases at V and 6 bases at J, with 10 bases between. This CDR3 spans 11 amino acids. From germline, CDR1 is SQVTM and CDR2 ANQGSEA. CDR3 bases: TGCAGCGTCGTGCTAGGGGATACGCAGTATTTT. This gives the protein CSVVLGDTQYF.

This clonotype was seen only once. The junction departs from the called germline gene at one end, perhaps through a read error. The V gene is TRBV5-1, the J gene TRBJ1-1, with D unresolved. The CDR3 contains 13 residues. Per germline, CDR1 SGHRS and CDR2 YFSETQ. DNA of the CDR3: TGCGCCGGCAGCTTGACGGAGAACACTGAAGCTTTCTTT. Translated: CAGSLTENTEAFF.

The chain uses TRBV20-1 and TRBJ2-7; tentatively, D is TRBD1 (6 bases). Trimming pared 0 bases from V and 3 bases from J, leaving 15 bases between. The length of the CDR3 is 15 residues. The V gene's germline CDR1 is DFQATT and CDR2 SNEGSKA (reference sequence). The CDR3 loop reads CSARDEDRAYYEQYF. The CDR3 DNA sequence: TGCAGTGCTAGAGATGAGGACAGAGCGTACTACGAGCAGTACTTC.

This clonotype was seen many times. The J gene is TRBJ2-6, the V gene TRBV6-2 or TRBV6-3; D is unresolved. CDR3 length equals 14 residues. Trimming cost V 2 bases and J 0 bases, with 2 bases left between them. CDR1 and CDR2 from the germline V gene are MNHEY and SVGEGT. The CDR3 here is CASSYNSGANVLTF. DNA for the CDR3: TGTGCCAGCAGTTACAACTCTGGGGCCAACGTCCTGACTTTC.

The gene calls are TRBV7-8 and TRBJ2-1; TRBD2 matches at 7 bases. J gave up 3 bases and V 1 base, and 6 bases lay outside the gene matches. Germline loops: CDR1 SGHVS, CDR2 FQNEAQ. This CDR3 is 16 amino acids long. The CDR3 bases are TGTGCCAGCAGCTTAGTGTGGGAGGGACGCTACAATGAGCAGTTCTTC. Translating it yields CASSLVWEGRYNEQFF.

This rearrangement joins TRBV6-4 to TRBJ1-5; a weak D match, TRBD1 (5 bases). Trimming cost V 1 base and J 0 bases, with 10 bases left between them. CDR1 is MRHNA, CDR2 SNTAGT, per germline. The CDR3 contains 16 residues. The CDR3 sequence: CASSDFYRSSNQPQHF. DNA for the CDR3: TGTGCCAGCAGTGACTTCTACAGGTCTAGCAATCAGCCCCAGCATTTT.

This clonotype came up a few times. The rearrangement uses TRBV7-2 and TRBJ1-1; 7 nucleotides match TRBD1. This CDR3 contains 15 residues. V lost 6 bases and J lost 4; bases outside the gene matches: 11. Germline values: CDR1 SGHTA, CDR2 FQGNSA. CDR3 DNA sequence: TGTGCCAGCAGGTCCCAGGGGGAGGTTGGCACTGAAGCTTTCTTT. It yields the protein CASRSQGEVGTEAFF.

This clonotype was seen a few times. The chain combines TRBV12-3 or TRBV12-4 with TRBJ1-4; perhaps TRBD1 as D (6 bases). Between the trimmed V and J ends, which lost 3 bases and 0 bases, there was a span of 8 bases. The CDR3 runs to 15 residues. The CDR3 bases are TGTGCCAGCAGTTTCCAGGGGCCAACTAATGAAAAACTGTTTTTT. Its translation is CASSFQGPTNEKLFF.

In this sample, this clonotype turned up a few times. The chain couples TRBV6-2 or TRBV6-3 to TRBJ2-4; perhaps D is TRBD1 or TRBD2 (6 bases each). This CDR3 is 15 amino acids long. V lost 7 bases to trimming and J lost 0 bases, with 13 bases between them. Germline loops: CDR1 MNHEY, CDR2 SVGEGT. CDR3 residues: CASKGGKLAKNIQYF. The CDR3 coding sequence is TGTGCCAGCAAGGGGGGCAAATTAGCCAAAAACATTCAGTACTTC.

The CDR3 DNA reads as TGTGCCAGCAGCCAAGAATCCCAGGGGCTCGGTGAAGCTTTCTTT. Protein product: CASSQESQGLGEAFF. This rearrangement joins TRBV3-1 to TRBJ1-1, with D perhaps matching TRBD1 (6 bases). The V and J ends lost 0 bases and 7 bases respectively, with 15 bases between them. The CDR3 loop spans 15 amino acids. The germline V gene encodes CDR1 LGHDT and CDR2 YNNKEL (reference sequence).

At least ten counts were recorded for this clonotype. The gene calls are TRBV5-1 and TRBJ1-1; D is unclear. CDR1 and CDR2 from the germline V gene are SGHRS and YFSETQ. The CDR3 length is 15 residues. The V end lost 0 bases, the J end lost 0 bases, and 9 bases lay between the germline ends. The CDR3 is CASSLAALMNTEAFF. CDR3 bases: TGCGCCAGCAGCTTGGCAGCCCTAATGAACACTGAAGCTTTCTTT.